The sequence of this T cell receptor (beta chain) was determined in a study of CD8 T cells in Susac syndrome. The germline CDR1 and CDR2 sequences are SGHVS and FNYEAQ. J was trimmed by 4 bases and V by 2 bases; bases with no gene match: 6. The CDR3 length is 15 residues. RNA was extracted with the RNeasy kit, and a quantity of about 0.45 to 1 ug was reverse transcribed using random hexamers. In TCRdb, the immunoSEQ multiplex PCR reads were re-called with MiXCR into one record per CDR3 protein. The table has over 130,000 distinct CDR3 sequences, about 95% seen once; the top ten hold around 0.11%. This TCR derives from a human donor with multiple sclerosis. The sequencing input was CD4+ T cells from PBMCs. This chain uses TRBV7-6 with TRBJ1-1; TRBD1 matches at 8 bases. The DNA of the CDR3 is TGTGCCAGCAGCTTAAGGGCAGGGGGCACCACTGAAGCTTTCTTT. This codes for CASSLRAGGTTEAFF.